This T cell receptor (beta chain) appears in the sequencing data of a study of shared clonotypes between healthy human individuals. Study information: Serving as donors were two women and three men, whose ages spanned 18 to 49.

Study-wide results and caveats: Sampling involved blood alone; tissue repertoires likely differ.

The naive CD8 fraction comprised CD45RO-negative cells positively selected for CCR7 and excluded terminally differentiated effector memory CD45RA+ cells. With 7 bases clipped from V and 1 base from J, the junction kept 10 bases outside the gene matches. This CDR3 comprises 16 residues. Germline CDR1 and CDR2: MNHEY and SMNVEV (reference sequence). Details on this clone: The target antigen is unknown.

Study processing details: ImmunoSEQ output lacked quality scores and full-length reads, limiting matched filtering. Generated by immunoSEQ multiplex PCR, the TCRdb table keeps only in-frame clones and is missing some. The V and J calls and clone size come from that table; D and trimming were worked out from the DNA. The sample yields about 2,100,000 clones, approximately 94% seen once. This chain links TRBV27 with TRBJ1-1; 9 nucleotides align to TRBD1. This receptor was obtained from a man aged 18-30 years in good health. Some clones in this sample may be carry-over from other donors' samples. Sample: naive CD8+ T cells from PBMCs. The CDR3 region is CASNSNHRGRNTEAFF. In DNA form, the CDR3 reads TGTGCCAGCAACTCCAATCACAGGGGGCGGAACACTGAAGCTTTCTTT.